This T cell receptor (beta chain) is drawn from a study of molecular identifiers for immune sequencing clone quantification. TCRdb independently ran MiXCR on the PCR reads; one entry per CDR3 protein. The sample includes around 480,000 distinct CDR3 sequences, about 25% of them seen just once. Germline loops: CDR1 MDHEN, CDR2 SYDVKM. Deletions cut 6 bases from V and 2 bases from J, with 23 bases between. The CDR3 loop spans 17 amino acids. This clonotype was seen many times. Its specificity is unknown. Points from the study as a whole: Spiked TCR RNA from one Jurkat cell reportedly showed up when mixed among roughly 1 million naive cells.

Libraries for naive CD8 T cells, which were made from 20,000 to 1,000,000 sorted cells, drew on 10%, 30% or 50% of the RNA. The sequence was obtained from a human donor in good health. Some libraries in this study had Jurkat cell RNA spiked in. The sequencing sample was made of naive CD8+ T cells from blood, with Jurkat cell RNA spiked in. Subset indicated: FACS-sorted CD8+CD4-CCR7+CD45RA+ naive T cells. The chain joins TRBV28 to TRBJ2-7; a possible D gene is TRBD1 (5 bases). CDR3 residues: CASSPRTRRKGTYEQYF. The DNA of the CDR3 is TGTGCCAGCAGCCCTCGTACCCGACGAAAGGGGACCTACGAGCAGTACTTC. The full variable domain, its missing parts supplied by reference TRBV28 and TRBJ2-7, is DVKVTQSSRYLVKRTGEKVFLECVQDMDHENMFWYRQDPGLGLRLIYFSYDVKMKEKGDIPEGYSVSREKKERFSLILESASTNQTSMYLCASSPRTRRKGTYEQYFGPGTRLTVT.